What follows are 18 T cell receptor beta chains derived from one specimen sequenced in a study of CD8 T cells in ankylosing spondylitis. TCRdb passed the 5' RACE reads through MiXCR, listing each CDR3 protein once. Among over 100,000 distinct CDR3 sequences listed, roughly 6.6% were seen once. The specimen was blood, either unsorted or a sorted T cell fraction (not recorded which). These TCRs come from a male donor with ankylosing spondylitis or in good health (not recorded which).

There are many counts of this clonotype. The CDR3 here is CAIKGEAKNIQYF. The CDR3 DNA reads TGTGCCATCAAAGGGGAAGCCAAAAACATTCAGTACTTC. This sequence joins TRBV10-3 and TRBJ2-4, with D perhaps TRBD1 (5 bases). V lost 7 bases to trimming and J lost 0 bases, with 7 bases between them. This CDR3 has 13 amino acids. CDR1 ENHRY and CDR2 SYGVKD come from the germline V gene.

This clonotype was recorded many times. This chain uses TRBV27 with TRBJ2-7; 11 bases are a match to TRBD2. Germline V gene lookup returns CDR1 MNHEY and CDR2 SMNVEV (reference sequence). V lost 6 bases and J lost 2; bases outside the gene matches: 6. The CDR3 totals 15 residues. CDR3 coding DNA: TGTGCCAGCAGCCCAGTACTAGCGGGGGCCTACGAGCAGTACTTC. This translates into CASSPVLAGAYEQYF.

There are many counts of this clonotype. For the CDR3, the DNA is TGTGCCAGTAGCGCTAGTCAATCGGAGACCCAGTACTTC. Protein: CASSASQSETQYF. J is TRBJ2-5 and V is TRBV19; D not resolved. Germline lookup yields CDR1 LNHDA and CDR2 SQIVND (reference sequence). The CDR3 runs 13 residues. V was pared by 6 bases and J by 5 bases, with 13 bases between.

For this clonotype: One base away lies a much larger clone, so this may be a sequencing read error. J is TRBJ1-3 and V is TRBV7-2; D gene uncertain. The length of the CDR3 is 15 residues. Germline V gene lookup returns CDR1 SGHTA and CDR2 FQGNSA. CDR3 in amino acids: CASSLAGSSRNTIYF. CDR3 nucleotides: TGTGCCAGCAGCTTAGCAGGCAGCTCTCGAAACACCATATATTTT.

Ten or more counts support this clonotype. The gene calls are TRBV5-1 and TRBJ1-1, with unresolved D. The CDR3 totals 12 residues. V was shortened by 1 base and J by 10 bases, with 11 bases between the two germline ends. Germline values: CDR1 SGHRS, CDR2 YFSETQ. The CDR3 loop reads CASSLFDLPAFF. In DNA form, the CDR3 reads TGCGCCAGCAGCTTGTTCGACCTCCCAGCTTTCTTT.

This clonotype was recorded many times. V and J are TRBV5-1 and TRBJ2-3, with 8 bases that match TRBD1. The CDR3 is made up of 16 amino acids. CDR1 is SGHRS, CDR2 YFSETQ, per germline. Losses at the gene ends were 4 bases for V and 2 bases for J; bases not matched to a gene: 9. The CDR3 nucleotides are TGCGCCAGCAGCGAGACGGGACAGGCCCTCACAGATACGCAGTATTTT. Translating gives CASSETGQALTDTQYF.

The table lists this clonotype with many counts. V usage is TRBV6-5 and J usage is TRBJ1-5; D unresolved. The germline V gene has CDR1 MNHEY and CDR2 SVGAGI. The CDR3 loop spans 13 amino acids. Trimming removed 0 bases at V and 7 bases at J, with 7 bases between. The CDR3 region has the DNA TGTGCCAGCAGTTACTCGATTTCCCAGCCCCAGCATTTT. It specifies CASSYSISQPQHF.

The sample holds many counts of this clonotype. The chain joins TRBV5-1 to TRBJ1-1, with D maybe TRBD1 (5 bases). Germline CDR1 and CDR2: SGHRS and YFSETQ. This CDR3 is built from 13 residues. V lost 1 base and J lost 6, with 10 bases in between. In DNA, the CDR3 is TGCGCCAGCAGCTTGTTACAGGAAGCTGAAGCTTTCTTT. It is translated as CASSLLQEAEAFF.

This clonotype was detected many times. This chain joins TRBV7-6 and TRBJ2-1, with D possibly TRBD2 on 6 matching bases. Germline-derived CDR1 and CDR2 are SGHVS and FNYEAQ. The V gene lost 1 base and the J gene lost 3 bases, with 10 bases spanning the gap. The CDR3 totals 15 residues. CDR3 amino acids: CASSLDSGRYNEQFF. Here the CDR3 DNA reads TGTGCCAGCAGCTTAGACAGCGGGCGCTACAATGAGCAGTTCTTC.

This clonotype was counted many times. The chain recombines TRBV7-3 with TRBJ2-5; D is unresolved. The CDR3 is made up of 13 amino acids. Germline CDR1 SGHTA, CDR2 FQGTGA. The V and J ends lost 3 bases and 4 bases respectively, with 9 bases between them. In nucleotides, the CDR3 is TGTGCCAGCAGCTTGTCAAGGGCAGAGACCCAGTACTTC. Amino acids: CASSLSRAETQYF.

The gene calls are TRBV20-1 and TRBJ1-2, with D unresolved. CDR3 length: 12 amino acids. Per germline, CDR1 DFQATT and CDR2 SNEGSKA (reference sequence). V lost 0 bases to trimming and J lost 8 bases, with 10 bases between them. The chain's CDR3 is CSARDSRRGYTF. CDR3 DNA: TGCAGTGCTAGAGATTCCCGAAGAGGCTACACCTTC.

This clonotype was observed a handful of times. The chain uses TRBV14 and TRBJ1-1; D not resolved. The V end lost 5 bases, the J end lost 3 bases, and 10 bases lay between the germline ends. Germline values: CDR1 SGHDN, CDR2 FVKESK. The CDR3 spans 13 residues. CDR3 in amino acids: CASSSRPDTEAFF. The CDR3 nucleotides read TGTGCCAGCAGCAGCCGACCGGACACTGAAGCTTTCTTT. Based on the CDR3 plus reference TRBV14 and TRBJ1-1, the full variable domain is EAGVTQFPSHSVIEKGQTVTLRCDPISGHDNLYWYRRVMGKEIKFLLHFVKESKQDESGMPNNRFLAERTGGTYSTLKVQPAELEDSGVYFCASSSRPDTEAFFGQGTRLTVV.

This clonotype was picked up many times. The CDR3: CASSLAITQPQHF. In nucleotides, the CDR3 is TGTGCCAGCAGTTTAGCGATCACTCAGCCCCAGCATTTT. The chain carries TRBV12-3 or TRBV12-4 and TRBJ1-5; D is ambiguous. The CDR3 totals 13 residues. V was clipped by 0 bases and J by 6 bases, with 6 bases between them.

This clonotype has at least ten counts. The chain links TRBV5-1 to TRBJ2-1; 8 bases line up with TRBD2. CDR3 length: 15 residues. Germline assignment: CDR1 SGHRS and CDR2 YFSETQ. With 4 bases clipped from V and 2 bases from J, the junction kept 5 bases outside the gene matches. CDR3 in amino acids: CASSTTSEAYNEQFF. CDR3 nucleotides: TGCGCCAGCAGCACGACTAGCGAGGCCTACAATGAGCAGTTCTTC.

This clonotype showed up just a few times. A read error may be the cause here, since a much bigger clone is one base away. This chain joins TRBV30 and TRBJ2-1; D might be TRBD2 (6 bases). Deletions cut 1 base from V and 8 bases from J, with 15 bases between. From germline, CDR1 is GTSNPN and CDR2 SVGIG (reference sequence). CDR3 length: 14 residues. The CDR3: CAWSGGTPWDEQFF. DNA for the CDR3: TGTGCCTGGAGTGGCGGGACCCCCTGGGATGAGCAGTTCTTC.

The sample holds many counts of this clonotype. The rearrangement uses TRBV28 and TRBJ1-1; a possible D gene is TRBD1 (5 bases). The CDR3 is made up of 15 amino acids. CDR1 is MDHEN and CDR2 is SYDVKM in the germline V gene. Trimming stripped 7 bases from V and 1 base from J, with 16 bases between. The CDR3 is CASTTLGVGNTEAFF. In DNA, the CDR3 is TGTGCCAGCACCACCCTAGGGGTTGGGAACACTGAAGCTTTCTTT.

This clonotype has ten or more counts. An end of the junction differs from the germline gene, which may be a read error. The chain is built from TRBV12-3 or TRBV12-4 and TRBJ2-5, with 9 bases aligning to TRBD2. This CDR3 has 14 residues. For the CDR3, the DNA is TGTGCCAGCAGTCTAGCGGGGCCTGGGGGGACCCAGTACTTC. Translated: CASSLAGPGGTQYF.

This clonotype has a count of ten or more. The chain is built from TRBV12-3 or TRBV12-4 and TRBJ1-1; D remains unclear. With 3 bases removed from V and 8 bases from J, the gap between germline ends came to 7 bases. This CDR3 spans 11 amino acids. CDR3 amino acids: CASSFRAEAFF. CDR3 in DNA: TGTGCCAGCAGTTTTAGGGCCGAAGCTTTCTTT.